The 26 T cell receptor beta chains given below trace back to one sample, sequenced in a study of blood T cell repertoires in COVID-19. Libraries were prepared by immunoSEQ multiplex PCR; TCRdb keeps only in-frame clonotypes and omits some of them. The sample lists about 180,000 clones, roughly 87% occurring once. Sequenced input: PBMCs or T cells enriched from blood (not recorded which). The receptor source for this set is a woman aged 50 to 60 who had recovered from COVID-19.

On this clone itself: Mismatch with germline at one junction end may stem from a read error. The chain links TRBV7-7 to TRBJ2-1; the D gene is possibly TRBD1 (5 bases). The germline V gene has CDR1 SSHAT and CDR2 FNYEAQ (reference sequence). CDR3 length: 15 residues. This CDR3 reads CASSPEQGSNNEQFF. CDR3 sequence (DNA): TGTGCTAGCAGCCCAGAGCAGGGTTCGAACAATGAGCAGTTCTTC.

The rearrangement links TRBV7-2 to TRBJ2-1; D remains unclear. Germline V gives CDR1 SGHTA, CDR2 FQGNSA. Trimming left V 5 bases short and J 4 bases short, with 9 bases between. The CDR3 loop spans 13 amino acids. DNA for the CDR3: TGTGCCAGCAGCCTGGGCGCATACAATGAGCAGTTCTTC. It codes for CASSLGAYNEQFF.

The J gene is TRBJ1-4, the V gene TRBV19, with D possibly TRBD1 on 6 matching bases. Germline lookup yields CDR1 LNHDA and CDR2 SQIVND (reference sequence). The V end lost 5 bases, the J end lost 4 bases, and 8 bases lay between the germline ends. The CDR3 loop spans 13 amino acids. In nucleotides, the CDR3 is TGTGCCAGTAGTTGGACAGATAATGAAAAACTGTTTTTT. This encodes CASSWTDNEKLFF.

This clone has only a few counts. V and J are TRBV14 and TRBJ2-1, with TRBD2 identical over 10 bases. The ends lost 3 bases at V and 9 bases at J; junction bases unmatched: 5. The CDR3 covers 14 residues. Germline V gene lookup returns CDR1 SGHDN and CDR2 FVKESK. The CDR3 coding sequence is TGTGCCAGCAGCCACTCAGCGGGAGGGAGTGAGCAGTTCTTC. Encoded protein: CASSHSAGGSEQFF.

This chain uses TRBV10-1 with TRBJ2-3; 10 bases fit TRBD2. CDR1 WNHNN and CDR2 SYGVQD come from the germline V gene (reference sequence). The CDR3 length is 13 residues. V dropped 4 bases and J dropped 10; count of bases not matched to a gene: 5. The CDR3 nucleotides read TGCGCCAGCAGTGCCAGCGGGAGGGCCCCGCAGTATTTT. This gives the protein CASSASGRAPQYF.

The rearrangement uses TRBV18 and TRBJ2-3; the D gene is possibly TRBD1 (6 bases). Germline-derived CDR1 and CDR2 are KGHSH and LQKENI. V shed 1 base and J shed 0 bases, with 14 bases lying between them. This CDR3 comprises 17 residues. CDR3 region: CASSPRAWTESTDTQYF. CDR3 in DNA: TGTGCCAGCTCACCACGGGCCTGGACAGAAAGCACAGATACGCAGTATTTT.

The V and J genes are TRBV3-1 (or the pseudogene TRBV3-2) and TRBJ2-7, with 10 bases fitting TRBD2. The CDR3 contains 17 residues. The germline gives CDR1 LGHDT, CDR2 YNNKEL (reference sequence). The J segment lost 3 bases and the V segment lost 5 bases, leaving 13 bases of the junction unmatched. The CDR3 is CASSNLAGGMAYYEQYF. CDR3 nucleotides: TGTGCCAGCAGCAATTTAGCGGGAGGAATGGCTTACTACGAGCAGTACTTC.

This chain links TRBV6-5 with TRBJ2-1; D call uncertain. The germline V and J ends were trimmed by 5 bases and 5 bases, with 10 bases remaining between them. Per the germline V gene, CDR1 is MNHEY and CDR2 is SVGAGI. This CDR3 has 13 residues. The CDR3 is CASSIRLNNEQFF. CDR3 DNA: TGTGCCAGCAGTATCCGACTTAACAATGAGCAGTTCTTC.

The rearrangement uses TRBV7-9 and TRBJ2-3; D is possibly TRBD1 (7 bases). Looked up from germline, CDR1 is SEHNR and CDR2 is FQNEAQ (reference sequence). V lost 5 bases and J 5 bases, leaving 11 bases between the germline ends. This CDR3 contains 13 residues. The CDR3, as DNA: TGTGCCAGCAGCCCTCAGGGGGGAGATACGCAGTATTTT. It yields the protein CASSPQGGDTQYF.

The rearrangement joins TRBV12-3 or TRBV12-4 to TRBJ1-2; no clear D gene. V was clipped by 5 bases and J by 0 bases, with 7 bases between them. The CDR3 is 13 residues long. In DNA, the CDR3 is TGTGCCAGCAGTGGTATAGCTAACTATGGCTACACCTTC. Translating it yields CASSGIANYGYTF.

The chain couples TRBV12-3 or TRBV12-4 to TRBJ2-1, with 7 nucleotides matching TRBD1. V lost 5 bases, J lost 12 bases, and 4 bases stayed unmatched. CDR3 length equals 11 residues. CDR3 nucleotide sequence: TGTGCCAGCAGTGTGACAGGGTCGCAGTTCTTC. Encoded protein: CASSVTGSQFF.

CDR3 amino acids: CASSRLAGFGETQYF. CDR3 coding DNA: TGTGCCAGCAGCCGACTAGCGGGATTCGGGGAGACCCAGTACTTC. The chain combines TRBV5-4 with TRBJ2-5; 11 bases agree with TRBD2. V was pared by 4 bases and J by 5 bases, with 7 bases of the junction left unmatched. The CDR3 is 15 residues long. Germline V gene data show CDR1 as SGHNT and CDR2 as YYREEE (reference sequence).

The V gene is TRBV24-1, the J gene TRBJ2-5; the match to TRBD1 covers 11 bases. The V and J ends lost 5 bases and 1 base, in that order; junction bases with no gene match: 2. Looked up from germline, CDR1 is KGHDR and CDR2 is SFDVKD. The CDR3 contains 15 residues. The CDR3 DNA is TGTGCCACCAGTGTTGGGACAGGGGGCCAAGAGACCCAGTACTTC. This gives the protein CATSVGTGGQETQYF.

The chain recombines TRBV28 with TRBJ2-4; D is possibly TRBD2 (6 bases). The CDR3 has 18 residues. Germline V gene data show CDR1 as MDHEN and CDR2 as SYDVKM. The germline V and J ends were trimmed by 5 bases and 0 bases, with 20 bases remaining between them. Here the CDR3 reads CASSGLRRGSIAKNIQYF. In DNA form, the CDR3 reads TGTGCCAGCAGTGGGTTAAGGCGGGGATCGATAGCCAAAAACATTCAGTACTTC.

The V call is TRBV18, the J call TRBJ1-5; 7 nucleotides align to TRBD1. Looked up from germline, CDR1 is KGHSH and CDR2 is LQKENI. The CDR3 runs to 14 residues. V shed 4 bases, J shed 2 bases, and the junction held 2 bases outside the gene matches. For the CDR3, the DNA is TGTGCCAGCTCACGGACAGGAGGCAATCAGCCCCAGCATTTT. Translated: CASSRTGGNQPQHF.

The chain carries TRBV7-9 and TRBJ1-2; 7 bases agree with TRBD1. Looked up from germline, CDR1 is SEHNR and CDR2 is FQNEAQ (reference sequence). There are 14 residues in the CDR3. V shed 0 bases, J shed 8 bases, and the junction held 6 bases outside the gene matches. The CDR3 loop reads CASSLAFQGGGYTF. For the CDR3, the DNA is TGTGCCAGCAGCTTAGCGTTCCAGGGGGGAGGCTACACCTTC.

This chain links TRBV10-3 with TRBJ2-7; 8 nucleotides match TRBD1. CDR3 size: 13 residues. V dropped 7 bases and J dropped 4; count of bases not matched to a gene: 6. Germline V gene sequence: CDR1 ENHRY, CDR2 SYGVKD. The CDR3 DNA reads as TGTGCCATCAAAGGGGACAGGCAATACGAGCAGTACTTC. Its protein product is CAIKGDRQYEQYF.

The gene calls are TRBV14 and TRBJ2-7; 10 positions agree with TRBD2. Trimming at V came to 3 bases and at J to 4 bases, leaving 6 bases not matched to a gene. The germline V gene encodes CDR1 SGHDN and CDR2 FVKESK. The CDR3 extends over 15 amino acids. In nucleotides, the CDR3 is TGTGCCAGCAGCCAGGGTCCTAGCGGGAGTTACGAGCAGTACTTC. Residues: CASSQGPSGSYEQYF.

Only one count was recorded for this clone. J is TRBJ2-1 and V is TRBV5-1, with 12 nucleotides matching TRBD1. V was pared by 1 base and J by 10 bases, with 12 bases of the junction left unmatched. This CDR3 region has 17 residues. Germline lookup yields CDR1 SGHRS and CDR2 YFSETQ. CDR3 protein: CASSLNPGQGASGEQFF. The CDR3 DNA reads as TGCGCCAGCAGCTTGAATCCGGGACAGGGGGCTTCGGGAGAGCAGTTCTTC.

The chain has TRBV3-1 (or the pseudogene TRBV3-2) and TRBJ2-7; tentatively, D is TRBD1 (5 bases). Germline V gene sequence: CDR1 LGHDT, CDR2 YNNKEL (reference sequence). This CDR3 spans 13 amino acids. V was trimmed by 0 bases and J by 7 bases, leaving 10 bases between them. CDR3 coding DNA: TGTGCCAGCAGCCAAGATCTTAGGGGTGAGCAGTACTTC. Encoded protein: CASSQDLRGEQYF.

The V gene is TRBV2, the J gene TRBJ1-1; no definite D call. The CDR3 is 13 amino acids. The germline V and J ends were trimmed by 8 bases and 0 bases, with 10 bases remaining between them. Germline V gives CDR1 SNHLY, CDR2 FYNNEI. CDR3 nucleotides: TGTGCCAGCGGCCCGGAGGTGAACACTGAAGCTTTCTTT. Translated: CASGPEVNTEAFF.

The rearrangement joins TRBV11-1 to TRBJ2-7, with no clear D. The CDR3 length is 12 residues. The germline gives CDR1 SGHAT, CDR2 FQDESV (reference sequence). The V end was cut by 2 bases, the J end by 4 bases, with 6 bases between. The DNA of the CDR3 is TGTGCCAGCAGCTTATCCCTATACGAGCAGTACTTC. Translating gives CASSLSLYEQYF.

This chain joins TRBV6-2 or TRBV6-3 and TRBJ2-1, with 10 bases lining up with TRBD2. The CDR3 contains 17 residues. With V trimmed by 0 bases and J by 8 bases, 10 bases remained unmatched. Germline lookup yields CDR1 MNHEY and CDR2 SVGEGT. The CDR3 DNA reads TGTGCCAGCAGTTACTCGACTCTGGCAAGCGGGAGGGATGAGCAGTTCTTC. This codes for CASSYSTLASGRDEQFF.

V and J are TRBV4-2 and TRBJ2-7; no clear D gene. Germline values: CDR1 LGHNA, CDR2 YNFKEQ. The CDR3 runs to 12 residues. Trimming took 5 bases from V and 2 from J, leaving 7 bases between them. Written as DNA, the CDR3 is TGTGCCAGCAGCGTAGATACCTACGAGCAGTACTTC. Translating it yields CASSVDTYEQYF.

The V call is TRBV28, the J call TRBJ2-4; 10 nucleotides match TRBD1. The CDR3 sequence is 17 residues long. The V segment lost 2 bases and the J segment 4 bases; nucleotides outside the gene matches: 8. Per the germline V gene, CDR1 is MDHEN and CDR2 is SYDVKM. The CDR3 protein is CASSLAGQGIRKNIQYF. For the CDR3, the DNA is TGTGCCAGCAGTTTAGCGGGACAGGGGATTAGGAAAAACATTCAGTACTTC.

V usage is TRBV4-1 and J usage is TRBJ2-7; the match to TRBD2 covers 9 bases. Germline CDR1 reads MGHRA; CDR2 reads YSYEKL. Trimming took 3 bases from V and 7 from J; bases not matched to a gene: 13. The length of the CDR3 is 16 residues. Here the CDR3 reads CASSQVKVAGEGEQYF. CDR3 DNA sequence: TGCGCCAGCAGCCAGGTGAAGGTAGCGGGAGAGGGAGAGCAGTACTTC.